This record covers a single TCR beta chain. These data are taken from a study of blood T cell repertoires in COVID-19. Overall study: Samples of COVID-19 (acute and convalescent) were obtained from the United States, Italy and Spain. Sources were T cells, B-cell-depleted T cells, or PBMCs; the material itself was cDNA or gDNA.

As handled by the study authors: Amplification of reference gene primers provided the estimated nucleated cell counts. Sequencing used immunoSEQ multiplex PCR; TCRdb keeps in-frame clones, though not all of them. V and J calls and clone size are copied from that table; D and trimming were computed from the DNA. In the table there are 200,000 to 250,000 clones, approximately 80% of which are singletons. The ends were cut back, 3 bases at V and 7 bases at J, with 7 bases in the middle. Germline CDR1 MNHEY, CDR2 SMNVEV (reference sequence). The CDR3 runs to 12 residues. Specimen: peripheral blood. The rearrangement links TRBV27 to TRBJ2-1; D gene uncertain. This receptor was obtained from a man aged 50 or older with active or convalescent COVID-19. CDR3 nucleotide sequence: TGTGCCAGCAGTTTTTTCGGGAATGAGCAGTTCTTC. Protein product: CASSFFGNEQFF.